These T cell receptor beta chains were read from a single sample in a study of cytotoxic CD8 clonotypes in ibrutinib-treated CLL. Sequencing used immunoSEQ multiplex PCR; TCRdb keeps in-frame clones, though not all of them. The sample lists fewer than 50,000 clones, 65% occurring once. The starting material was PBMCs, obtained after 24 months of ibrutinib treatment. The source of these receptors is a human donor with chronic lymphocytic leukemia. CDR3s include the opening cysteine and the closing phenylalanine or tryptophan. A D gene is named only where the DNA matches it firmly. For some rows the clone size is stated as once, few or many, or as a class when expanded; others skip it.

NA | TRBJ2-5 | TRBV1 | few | CTSSQDCCPGWLETQYF | TGCACCAGCAGCCAAGATTGTTGTCCAGGGTGGTTAGAGACCCAGTACTTC
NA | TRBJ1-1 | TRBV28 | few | CASSLGQGITEAFF | TGTGCCAGCAGTTTAGGTCAGGGCATAACTGAAGCTTTCTTT
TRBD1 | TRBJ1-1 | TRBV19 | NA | CASSIVGQALSDTEAFF | TGTGCCAGTAGTATAGTGGGACAGGCTCTTTCTGACACTGAAGCTTTCTTT
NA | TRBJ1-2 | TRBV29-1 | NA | CSVDTPGVYGYTF | TGCAGCGTTGATACCCCAGGGGTCTATGGCTACACCTTC
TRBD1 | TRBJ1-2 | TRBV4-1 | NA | CASSQGAGGMDYGYTF | TGCGCCAGCAGCCAAGGGGCAGGGGGTATGGACTATGGCTACACCTTC
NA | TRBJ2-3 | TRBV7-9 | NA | CASSLRAELFADTQYF | TGTGCCAGCAGCTTAAGGGCAGAGCTCTTCGCAGATACGCAGTATTTT
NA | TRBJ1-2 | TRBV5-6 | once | CASSLATVPGYTF | TGTGCCAGCAGCTTGGCGACAGTGCCCGGCTACACCTTC
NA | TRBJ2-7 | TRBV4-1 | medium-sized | CASSLEQGPQSEQYF | TGCGCCAGCAGCCTAGAACAGGGACCCCAGAGTGAGCAGTACTTC
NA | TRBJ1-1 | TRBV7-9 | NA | CASSLEGHTEAFF | TGTGCCAGCAGCTTAGAAGGACACACTGAAGCTTTCTTT
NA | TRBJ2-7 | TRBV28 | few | CASSSPEPYEQYF | TGTGCCAGCAGTTCCCCAGAACCCTACGAGCAGTACTTC
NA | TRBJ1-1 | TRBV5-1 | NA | CASSLPNSGTEAFF | TGCGCCAGCAGCTTGCCAAACTCGGGGACTGAAGCTTTCTTT
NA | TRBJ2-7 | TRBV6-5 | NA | CASSSPKELEQYF | TGTGCCAGCAGCTCCCCCAAGGAGCTCGAGCAGTACTTC
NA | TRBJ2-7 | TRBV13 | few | CASSFRGEQYF | TGTGCCAGCAGCTTTCGAGGGGAGCAGTACTTC
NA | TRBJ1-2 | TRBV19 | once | CASSIAPGLVRGYTF | TGTGCCAGTAGTATAGCCCCTGGACTGGTCCGGGGCTACACCTTC
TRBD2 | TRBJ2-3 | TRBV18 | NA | CASSRGLATDTQYF | TGTGCCAGCTCACGGGGACTAGCCACAGATACGCAGTATTTT
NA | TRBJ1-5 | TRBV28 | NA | CASSLFAGVGNQPQHF | TGTGCCAGCAGTTTATTTGCAGGCGTAGGCAATCAGCCCCAGCATTTT
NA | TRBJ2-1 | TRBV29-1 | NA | CSVRVNNEQFF | TGCAGCGTCAGGGTTAACAATGAGCAGTTCTTC
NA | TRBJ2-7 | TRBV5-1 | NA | CASSLAGYSGYEQYF | TGCGCCAGCAGCCTAGCCGGGTATTCGGGCTACGAGCAGTACTTC
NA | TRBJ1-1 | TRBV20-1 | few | CSQPMNTEAFF | TGCAGTCAACCCATGAACACTGAAGCTTTCTTT
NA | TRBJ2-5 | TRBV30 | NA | CAWSVLYGSRVLKETQYF | TGTGCCTGGAGTGTATTGTACGGGTCACGGGTTCTCAAAGAGACCCAGTACTTC
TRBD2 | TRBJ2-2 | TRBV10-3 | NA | CAISDRGLAGRETGELFF | TGTGCCATCAGTGACCGGGGACTAGCGGGACGGGAAACCGGGGAGCTGTTTTTT
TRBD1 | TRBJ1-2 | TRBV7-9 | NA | CASSLVPRTGGGYTF | TGTGCCAGCAGCTTAGTCCCTCGGACAGGCGGCGGCTACACCTTC
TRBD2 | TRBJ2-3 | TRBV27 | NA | CASSLYPGGTDTQYF | TGTGCCAGCAGTTTATATCCGGGGGGAACAGATACGCAGTATTTT
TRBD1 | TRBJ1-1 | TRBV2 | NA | CASSELTGVGEAFF | TGTGCCAGCAGCGAACTTACAGGGGTTGGTGAAGCTTTCTTT
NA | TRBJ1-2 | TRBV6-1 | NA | CASSETRSMYGYTF | TGTGCCAGCAGTGAAACACGGAGTATGTATGGCTACACCTTC
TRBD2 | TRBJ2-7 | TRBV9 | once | CASSVELAGNYEQYF | TGTGCCAGCAGCGTAGAACTAGCGGGAAACTACGAGCAGTACTTC
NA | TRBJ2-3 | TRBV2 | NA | CASSEPDTQYF | TGTGCCAGCAGTGAACCAGATACGCAGTATTTT
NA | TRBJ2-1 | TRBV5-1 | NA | CASSLVAWDEQFF | TGCGCCAGCAGCTTGGTGGCGTGGGATGAGCAGTTCTTC
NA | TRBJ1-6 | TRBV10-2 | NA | CASSETGTSSPLHF | TGCGCCAGCAGTGAGACCGGGACAAGTTCACCCCTCCACTTT
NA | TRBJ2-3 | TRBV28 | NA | CASRSGRNAWADTQYF | TGTGCCAGCAGATCGGGACGGAATGCATGGGCAGATACGCAGTATTTT
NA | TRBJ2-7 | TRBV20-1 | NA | CSARRVREQYF | TGCAGTGCTAGGAGGGTTAGGGAGCAGTACTTC
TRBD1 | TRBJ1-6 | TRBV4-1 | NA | CASSPYWTGGLSSYNSPLHF | TGCGCCAGCAGCCCCTACTGGACAGGGGGTCTCAGCTCCTATAATTCACCCCTCCACTTT
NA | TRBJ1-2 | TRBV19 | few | CASSSQKDYGYTF | TGTGCCAGTAGTTCGCAAAAGGACTATGGCTACACCTTC
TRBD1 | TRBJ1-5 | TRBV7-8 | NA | CASSLELATGANQPQHF | TGTGCCAGCAGCTTAGAGTTGGCCACAGGGGCTAATCAGCCCCAGCATTTT
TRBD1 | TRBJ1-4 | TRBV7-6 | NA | CASSLEGTGVEKLFF | TGTGCCAGCAGCTTAGAAGGGACAGGGGTGGAAAAACTGTTTTTT
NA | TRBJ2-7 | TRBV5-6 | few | CASSLRGLPDYEQYF | TGTGCCAGCAGCCTCAGGGGACTACCCGACTACGAGCAGTACTTC
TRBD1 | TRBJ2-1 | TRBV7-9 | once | CASRPLPRTGNNEQFF | TGTGCCAGCAGGCCCTTACCTAGGACAGGGAATAATGAGCAGTTCTTC
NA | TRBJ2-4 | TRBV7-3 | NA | CASSPTPGPQGGIQYF | TGTGCCAGCAGCCCCACCCCCGGGCCCCAAGGGGGCATTCAGTACTTC
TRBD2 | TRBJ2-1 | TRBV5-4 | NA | CASSPGRTSENEQFF | TGTGCCAGCAGCCCGGGCCGGACTAGCGAGAATGAGCAGTTCTTC
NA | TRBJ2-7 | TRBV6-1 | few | CASSEFPIGGGGPYEQYF | TGTGCCAGCAGTGAATTTCCCATCGGAGGGGGAGGACCCTACGAGCAGTACTTC
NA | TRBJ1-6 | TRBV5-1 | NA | CASSLFQASSYNSPLHF | TGCGCCAGCAGCTTGTTTCAGGCGAGCTCCTATAATTCACCCCTCCACTTT
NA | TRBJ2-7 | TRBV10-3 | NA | CAISDRTFRGPRGPYEQYF | TGTGCCATCAGTGATCGTACGTTCCGGGGCCCCCGGGGGCCCTACGAGCAGTACTTC
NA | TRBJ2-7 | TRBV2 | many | CASSRNYEQYF | TGTGCCAGCAGTAGAAACTACGAGCAGTACTTC
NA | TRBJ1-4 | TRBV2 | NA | CASSPPGQGYEKLFF | TGTGCCAGCAGTCCTCCTGGGCAGGGCTACGAAAAACTGTTTTTT
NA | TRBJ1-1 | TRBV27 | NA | CASNPGVGFTEAFF | TGTGCCAGCAATCCGGGGGTGGGGTTCACTGAAGCTTTCTTT
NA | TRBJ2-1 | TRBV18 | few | CASSPPGTYNEQFF | TGTGCCAGCTCACCACCGGGAACCTACAATGAGCAGTTCTTC
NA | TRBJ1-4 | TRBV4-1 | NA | CASSQMPLGLANEKLFF | TGCGCCAGCAGCCAGATGCCACTCGGGCTTGCTAATGAAAAACTGTTTTTT
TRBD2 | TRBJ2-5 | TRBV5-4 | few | CASSDGLLAGVYGTQYF | TGTGCCAGCAGCGATGGATTACTAGCGGGAGTTTACGGGACCCAGTACTTC
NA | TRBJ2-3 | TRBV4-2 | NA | CASSQDQYTQYF | TGTGCCAGCAGCCAAGATCAGTATACGCAGTATTTT
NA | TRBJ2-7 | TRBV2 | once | CASTSKRDNSYEQYF | TGTGCCAGCACTTCAAAGAGGGACAACTCCTACGAGCAGTACTTC
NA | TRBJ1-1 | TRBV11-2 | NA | CASSSLLGLFGNTEAFF | TGTGCCAGCAGCTCGCTCCTCGGACTCTTTGGGAACACTGAAGCTTTCTTT
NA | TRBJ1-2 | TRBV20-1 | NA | CSAQGYGYTF | TGCAGTGCTCAGGGGTATGGCTACACCTTC
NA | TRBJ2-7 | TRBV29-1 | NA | CSVEEGGRPPYF | TGCAGCGTTGAAGAAGGAGGAAGACCCCCGTACTTC
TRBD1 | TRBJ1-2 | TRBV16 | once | CASSQIGAGGNYGYTF | TGTGCCAGCAGCCAAATAGGAGCAGGGGGTAACTATGGCTACACCTTC
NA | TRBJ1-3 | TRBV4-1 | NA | CASSQEYTIYF | TGCGCCAGCAGCCAAGAATACACCATATATTTT
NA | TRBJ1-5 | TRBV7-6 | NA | CASSRGGQPQHF | TGTGCCAGCAGCCGAGGGGGGCAGCCCCAGCATTTT
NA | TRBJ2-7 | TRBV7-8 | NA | CASSPFAQPGTLFEQYF | TGTGCCAGCAGCCCGTTCGCACAGCCCGGGACGCTATTCGAGCAGTACTTC
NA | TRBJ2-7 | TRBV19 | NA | CASRRGYEQYF | TGTGCCAGTCGTAGGGGATACGAGCAGTACTTC
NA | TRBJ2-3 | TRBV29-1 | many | CSVDGLYTDTQYF | TGCAGCGTTGACGGTCTGTACACAGATACGCAGTATTTT